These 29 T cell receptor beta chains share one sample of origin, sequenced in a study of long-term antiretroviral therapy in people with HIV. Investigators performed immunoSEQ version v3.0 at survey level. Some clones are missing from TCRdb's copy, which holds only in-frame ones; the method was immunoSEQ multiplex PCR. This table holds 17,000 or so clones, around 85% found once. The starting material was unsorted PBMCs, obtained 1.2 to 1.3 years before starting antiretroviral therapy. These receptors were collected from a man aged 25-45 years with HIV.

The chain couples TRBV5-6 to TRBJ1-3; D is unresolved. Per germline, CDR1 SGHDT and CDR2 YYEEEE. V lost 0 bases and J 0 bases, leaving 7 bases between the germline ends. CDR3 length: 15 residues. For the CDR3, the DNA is TGTGCCAGCAGCTTGGCAGGACCCTCTGGAAACACCATATATTTT. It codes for CASSLAGPSGNTIYF.

CDR3 loop: CASSPGIPYPNEQFF. The CDR3 DNA sequence: TGTGCCAGCAGCCCCGGGATCCCCTACCCCAATGAGCAGTTCTTC. The gene calls are TRBV7-3 and TRBJ2-1; the D gene is possibly TRBD2 (5 bases). The V gene's germline CDR1 is SGHTA and CDR2 FQGTGA. The V and J ends lost 5 bases and 6 bases respectively, with 17 bases between them. This CDR3 is built from 15 residues.

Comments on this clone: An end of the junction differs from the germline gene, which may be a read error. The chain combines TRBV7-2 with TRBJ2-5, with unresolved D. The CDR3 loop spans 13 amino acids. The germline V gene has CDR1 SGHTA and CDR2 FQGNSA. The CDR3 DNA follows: TGTGCCAGCAGGCGGACCCCGCCAGAGGCCCAGTACTTC. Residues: CASRRTPPEAQYF.

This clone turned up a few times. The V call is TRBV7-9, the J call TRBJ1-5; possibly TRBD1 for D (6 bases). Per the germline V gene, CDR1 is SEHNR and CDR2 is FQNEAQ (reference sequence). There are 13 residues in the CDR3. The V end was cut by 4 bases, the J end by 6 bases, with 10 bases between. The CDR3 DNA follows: TGTGCCAGCAGCTCAGGGGAGGTTCAGCCCCAGCATTTT. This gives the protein CASSSGEVQPQHF.

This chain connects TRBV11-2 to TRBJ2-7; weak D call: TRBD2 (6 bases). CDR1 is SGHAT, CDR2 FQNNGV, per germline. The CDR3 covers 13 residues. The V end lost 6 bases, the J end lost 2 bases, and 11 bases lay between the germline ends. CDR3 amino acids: CASRRELPYEQYF. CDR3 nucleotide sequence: TGTGCCAGCAGACGGGAGTTACCCTACGAGCAGTACTTC.

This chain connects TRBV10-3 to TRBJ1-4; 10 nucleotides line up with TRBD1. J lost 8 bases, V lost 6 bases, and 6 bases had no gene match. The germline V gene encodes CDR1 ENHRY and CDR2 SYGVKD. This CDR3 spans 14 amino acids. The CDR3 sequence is CAIRDDRGLEKLFF. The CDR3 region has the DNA TGTGCCATCAGGGACGACAGGGGGCTAGAAAAACTGTTTTTT.

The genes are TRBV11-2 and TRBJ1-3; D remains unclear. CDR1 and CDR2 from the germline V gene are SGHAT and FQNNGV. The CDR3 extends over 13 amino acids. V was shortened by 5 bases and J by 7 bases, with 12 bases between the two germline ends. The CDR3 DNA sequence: TGTGCCAGCAGCCTATCAGCAGGCAACACCATATATTTT. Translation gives CASSLSAGNTIYF.

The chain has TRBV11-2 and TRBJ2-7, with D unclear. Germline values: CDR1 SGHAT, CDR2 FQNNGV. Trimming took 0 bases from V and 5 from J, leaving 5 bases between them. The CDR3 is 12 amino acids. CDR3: CASSLEGHEQYF. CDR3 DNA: TGTGCCAGCAGCTTAGAAGGGCACGAGCAGTACTTC.

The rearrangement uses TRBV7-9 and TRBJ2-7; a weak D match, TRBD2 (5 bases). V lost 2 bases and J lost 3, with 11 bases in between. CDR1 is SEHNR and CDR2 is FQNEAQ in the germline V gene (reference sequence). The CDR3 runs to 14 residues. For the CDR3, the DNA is TGTGCCAGCAGCTTACCAGCTCGGGGCTACGAGCAGTACTTC. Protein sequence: CASSLPARGYEQYF.

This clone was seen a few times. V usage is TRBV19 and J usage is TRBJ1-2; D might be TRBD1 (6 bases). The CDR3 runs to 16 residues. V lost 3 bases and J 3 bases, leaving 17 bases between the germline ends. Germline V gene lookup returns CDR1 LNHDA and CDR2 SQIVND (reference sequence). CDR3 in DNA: TGTGCCAGTAGTATTGACACGGCAGGGGATTACTATGGCTACACCTTC. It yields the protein CASSIDTAGDYYGYTF.

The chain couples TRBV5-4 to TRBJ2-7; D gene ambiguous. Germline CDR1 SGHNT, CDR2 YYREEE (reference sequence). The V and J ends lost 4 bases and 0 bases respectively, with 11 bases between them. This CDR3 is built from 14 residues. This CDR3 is CASSRTKTSYEQYF. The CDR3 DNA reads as TGTGCCAGCAGCCGAACAAAGACCTCCTACGAGCAGTACTTC.

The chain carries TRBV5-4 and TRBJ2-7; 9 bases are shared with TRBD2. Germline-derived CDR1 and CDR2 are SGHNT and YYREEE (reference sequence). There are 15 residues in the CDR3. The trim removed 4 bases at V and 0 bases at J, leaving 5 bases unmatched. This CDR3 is CASSPSSGASYEQYF. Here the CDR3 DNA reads TGTGCCAGCAGCCCCTCTAGCGGGGCCTCCTACGAGCAGTACTTC. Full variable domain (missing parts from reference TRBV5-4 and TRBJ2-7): ETGVTQSPTHLIKTRGQQVTLRCSSQSGHNTVSWYQQALGQGPQFIFQYYREEENGRGNFPPRFSGLQFPNYSSELNVNALELDDSALYLCASSPSSGASYEQYFGPGTRLTVT.

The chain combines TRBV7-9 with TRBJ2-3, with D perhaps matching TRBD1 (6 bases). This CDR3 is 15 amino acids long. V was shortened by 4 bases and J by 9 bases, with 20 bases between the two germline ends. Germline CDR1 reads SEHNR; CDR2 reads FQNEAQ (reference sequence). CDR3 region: CASSSIPGAGVTQYF. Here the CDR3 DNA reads TGTGCCAGCAGCTCGATCCCAGGGGCTGGGGTCACGCAGTATTTT.

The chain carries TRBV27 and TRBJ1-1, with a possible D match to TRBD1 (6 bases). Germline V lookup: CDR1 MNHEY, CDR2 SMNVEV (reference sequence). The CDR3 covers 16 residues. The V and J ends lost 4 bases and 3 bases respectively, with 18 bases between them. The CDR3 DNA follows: TGTGCCAGCAGTTCTACGTGGAGGGGGGGTGACACTGAAGCTTTCTTT. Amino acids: CASSSTWRGGDTEAFF.

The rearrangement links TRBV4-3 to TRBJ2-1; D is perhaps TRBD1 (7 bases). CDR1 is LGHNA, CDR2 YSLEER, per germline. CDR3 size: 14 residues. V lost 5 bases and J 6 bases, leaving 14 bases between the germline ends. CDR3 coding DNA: TGCGCCAGCAGCGCGGGACAGAGTAGCAATGAGCAGTTCTTC. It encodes CASSAGQSSNEQFF.

The CDR3 sequence: CASSPAGTRDPDTQYF. CDR3 in DNA: TGTGCCAGCAGCCCCGCCGGGACTAGGGACCCAGATACGCAGTATTTT. This chain links TRBV7-8 with TRBJ2-3, with 8 bases lining up with TRBD2. Germline lookup yields CDR1 SGHVS and CDR2 FQNEAQ. This CDR3 has 16 residues. V gave up 5 bases and J gave up 4 bases; unmatched junction bases: 11.

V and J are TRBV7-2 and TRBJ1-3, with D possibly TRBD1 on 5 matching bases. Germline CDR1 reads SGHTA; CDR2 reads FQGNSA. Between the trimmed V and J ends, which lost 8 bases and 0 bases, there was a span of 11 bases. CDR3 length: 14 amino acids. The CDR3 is CASRAGLSGNTIYF. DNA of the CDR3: TGTGCCAGCCGGGCGGGGCTCTCTGGAAACACCATATATTTT. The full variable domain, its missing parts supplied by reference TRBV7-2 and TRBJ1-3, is GAGVSQSPSNKVTEKGKDVELRCDPISGHTALYWYRQSLGQGLEFLIYFQGNSAPDKSGLPSDRFSAERTGGSVSTLTIQRTQQEDSAVYLCASRAGLSGNTIYFGEGSWLTVV.

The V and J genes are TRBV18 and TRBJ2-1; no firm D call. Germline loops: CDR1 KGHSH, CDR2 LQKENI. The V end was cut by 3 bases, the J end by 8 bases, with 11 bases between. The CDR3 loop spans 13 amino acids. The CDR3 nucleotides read TGTGCCAGCTCACCGATCGTAGGAGATGAGCAGTTCTTC. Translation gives CASSPIVGDEQFF. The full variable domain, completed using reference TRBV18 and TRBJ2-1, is NAGVMQNPRHLVRRRGQEARLRCSPMKGHSHVYWYRQLPEEGLKFMVYLQKENIIDESGMPKERFSAEFPKEGPSILRIQQVVRGDSAAYFCASSPIVGDEQFFGPGTRLTVL.

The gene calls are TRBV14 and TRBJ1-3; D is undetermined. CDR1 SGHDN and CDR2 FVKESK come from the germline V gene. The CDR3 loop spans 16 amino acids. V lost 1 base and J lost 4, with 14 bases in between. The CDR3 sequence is CASSQGGLRSGNTIYF. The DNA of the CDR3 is TGTGCCAGCAGCCAAGGAGGCCTCCGGTCGGGAAACACCATATATTTT.

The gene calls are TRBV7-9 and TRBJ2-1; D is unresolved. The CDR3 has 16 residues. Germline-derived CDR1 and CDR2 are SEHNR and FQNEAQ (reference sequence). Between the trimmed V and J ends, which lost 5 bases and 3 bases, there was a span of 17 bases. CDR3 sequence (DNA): TGTGCCAGCAGCCACCCCGGGCGGTCGGGCTACAATGAGCAGTTCTTC. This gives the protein CASSHPGRSGYNEQFF.

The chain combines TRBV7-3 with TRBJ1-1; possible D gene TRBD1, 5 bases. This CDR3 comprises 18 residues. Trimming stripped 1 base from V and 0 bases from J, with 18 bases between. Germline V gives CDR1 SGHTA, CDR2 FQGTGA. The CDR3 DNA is TGTGCCAGCAGCTTAATCTCAGGTGGCGGGGCCATGAACACTGAAGCTTTCTTT. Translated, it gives CASSLISGGGAMNTEAFF.

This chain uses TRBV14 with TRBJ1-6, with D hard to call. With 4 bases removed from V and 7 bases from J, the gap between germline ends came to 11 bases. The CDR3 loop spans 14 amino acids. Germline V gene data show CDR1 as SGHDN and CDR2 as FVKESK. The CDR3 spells CASSPGLINSPLHF. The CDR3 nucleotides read TGTGCCAGCAGCCCCGGACTGATAAATTCACCCCTCCACTTT.

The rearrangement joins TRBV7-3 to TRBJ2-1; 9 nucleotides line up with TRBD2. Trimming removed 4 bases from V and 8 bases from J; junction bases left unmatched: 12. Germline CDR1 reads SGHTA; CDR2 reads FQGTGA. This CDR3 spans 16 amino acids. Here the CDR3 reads CASSSRLADTMDEQFF. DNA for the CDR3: TGTGCCAGCAGCTCACGACTAGCGGACACTATGGATGAGCAGTTCTTC.

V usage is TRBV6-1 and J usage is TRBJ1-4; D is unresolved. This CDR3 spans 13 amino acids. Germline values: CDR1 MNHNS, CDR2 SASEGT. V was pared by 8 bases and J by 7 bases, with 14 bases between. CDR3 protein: CASGLASVEKLFF. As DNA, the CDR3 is TGTGCCAGCGGGCTGGCCTCGGTTGAAAAACTGTTTTTT.

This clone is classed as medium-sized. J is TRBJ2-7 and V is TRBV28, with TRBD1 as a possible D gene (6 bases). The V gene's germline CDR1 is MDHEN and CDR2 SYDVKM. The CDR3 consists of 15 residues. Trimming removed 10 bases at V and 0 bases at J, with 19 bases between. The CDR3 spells CATAPPRQDSYEQYF. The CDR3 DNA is TGTGCCACCGCCCCCCCGAGACAGGACTCCTACGAGCAGTACTTC. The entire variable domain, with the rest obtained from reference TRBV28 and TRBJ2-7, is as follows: DVKVTQSSRYLVKRTGEKVFLECVQDMDHENMFWYRQDPGLGLRLIYFSYDVKMKEKGDIPEGYSVSREKKERFSLILESASTNQTSMYLCATAPPRQDSYEQYFGPGTRLTVT.

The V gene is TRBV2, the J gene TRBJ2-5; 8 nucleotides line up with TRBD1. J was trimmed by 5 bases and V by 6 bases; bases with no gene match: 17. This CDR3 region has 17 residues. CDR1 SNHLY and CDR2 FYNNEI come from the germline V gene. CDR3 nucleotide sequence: TGTGCCAGCAGATTGACAGGGGTCGAGGGCCCCGGGGAGACCCAGTACTTC. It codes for CASRLTGVEGPGETQYF. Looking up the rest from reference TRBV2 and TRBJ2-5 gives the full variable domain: EPEVTQTPSHQVTQMGQEVILRCVPISNHLYFYWYRQILGQKVEFLVSFYNNEISEKSEIFDDQFSVERPDGSNFTLKIRSTKLEDSAMYFCASRLTGVEGPGETQYFGPGTRLLVL.

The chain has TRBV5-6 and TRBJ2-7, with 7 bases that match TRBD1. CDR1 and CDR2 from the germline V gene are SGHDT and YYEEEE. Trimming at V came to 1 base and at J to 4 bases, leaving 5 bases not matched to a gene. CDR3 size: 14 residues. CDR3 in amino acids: CASSLRDSKYEQYF. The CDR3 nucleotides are TGTGCCAGCAGCTTGCGGGACAGTAAGTACGAGCAGTACTTC.

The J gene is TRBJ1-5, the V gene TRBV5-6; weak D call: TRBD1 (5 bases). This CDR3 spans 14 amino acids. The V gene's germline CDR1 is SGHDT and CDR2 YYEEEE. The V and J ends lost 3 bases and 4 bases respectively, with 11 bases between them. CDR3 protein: CASSSTGTNQPQHF. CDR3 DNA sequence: TGTGCCAGCAGCTCAACAGGTACAAATCAGCCCCAGCATTTT.

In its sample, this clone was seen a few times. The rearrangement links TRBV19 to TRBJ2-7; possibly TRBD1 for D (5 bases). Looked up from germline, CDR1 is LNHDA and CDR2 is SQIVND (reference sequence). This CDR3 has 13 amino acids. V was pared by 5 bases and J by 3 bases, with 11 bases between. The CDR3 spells CASSPPGIYEQYF. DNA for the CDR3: TGTGCCAGTAGTCCCCCAGGGATCTACGAGCAGTACTTC. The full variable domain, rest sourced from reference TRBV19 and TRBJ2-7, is DGGITQSPKYLFRKEGQNVTLSCEQNLNHDAMYWYRQDPGQGLRLIYYSQIVNDFQKGDIAEGYSVSREKKESFPLTVTSAQKNPTAFYLCASSPPGIYEQYFGPGTRLTVT.